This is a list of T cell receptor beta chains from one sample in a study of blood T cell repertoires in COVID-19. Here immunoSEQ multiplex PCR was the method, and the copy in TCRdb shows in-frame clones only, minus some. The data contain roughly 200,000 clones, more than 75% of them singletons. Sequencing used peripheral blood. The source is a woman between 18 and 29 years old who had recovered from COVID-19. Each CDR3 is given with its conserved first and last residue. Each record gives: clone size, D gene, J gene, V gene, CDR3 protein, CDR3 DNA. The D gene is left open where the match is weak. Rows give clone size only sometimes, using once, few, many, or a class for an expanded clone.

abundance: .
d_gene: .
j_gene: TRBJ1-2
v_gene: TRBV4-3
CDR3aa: CASSQVRGGDYGYTF
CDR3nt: TGCGCCAGCAGCCAGGTCAGGGGAGGGGACTATGGCTACACCTTC

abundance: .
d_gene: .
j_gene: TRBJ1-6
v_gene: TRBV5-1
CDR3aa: CASSLTGNWSPLHF
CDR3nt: TGCGCCAGCAGCTTGACAGGGAACTGGTCGCCCCTCCACTTT

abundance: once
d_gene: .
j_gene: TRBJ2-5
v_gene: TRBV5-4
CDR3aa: CASSLVLQETQYF
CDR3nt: TGTGCCAGCAGCTTGGTTCTTCAAGAGACCCAGTACTTC

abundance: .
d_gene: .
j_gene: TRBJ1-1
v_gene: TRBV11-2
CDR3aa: CASSSTRETEAFF
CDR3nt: TGTGCCAGCAGCTCCACGAGAGAGACTGAAGCTTTCTTT

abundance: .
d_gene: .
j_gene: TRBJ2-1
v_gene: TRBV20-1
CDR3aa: CSARVGSEQFF
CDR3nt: TGCAGTGCTAGGGTGGGGAGTGAGCAGTTCTTC

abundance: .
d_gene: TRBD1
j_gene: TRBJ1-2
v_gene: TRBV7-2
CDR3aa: CASSLLGQGELGGYTF
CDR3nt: TGTGCCAGCAGCTTATTAGGTCAGGGGGAACTCGGCGGCTACACCTTC

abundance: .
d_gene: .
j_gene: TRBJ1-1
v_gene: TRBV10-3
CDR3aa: CAISESSGVGNTEAFF
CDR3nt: TGTGCCATCAGTGAGTCGAGCGGGGTTGGGAACACTGAAGCTTTCTTT

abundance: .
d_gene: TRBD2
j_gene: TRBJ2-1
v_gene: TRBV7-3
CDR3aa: CASGNSGSSYNEQFF
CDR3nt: TGTGCCAGCGGTAATAGCGGGAGCTCCTACAATGAGCAGTTCTTC

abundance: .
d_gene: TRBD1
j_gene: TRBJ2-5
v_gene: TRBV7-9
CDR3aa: CASSNRQGVKTQYF
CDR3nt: TGTGCCAGCAGCAATAGACAGGGGGTAAAGACCCAGTACTTC

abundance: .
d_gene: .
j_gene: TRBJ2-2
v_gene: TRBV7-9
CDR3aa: CASRGSGELFF
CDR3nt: TGTGCCAGCAGGGGCAGCGGGGAGCTGTTTTTT

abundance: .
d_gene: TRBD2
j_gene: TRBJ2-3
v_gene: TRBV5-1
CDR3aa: CASSLRGGTSGVTDTQYF
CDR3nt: TGCGCCAGCAGCTTGAGAGGGGGTACTAGCGGAGTAACAGATACGCAGTATTTT

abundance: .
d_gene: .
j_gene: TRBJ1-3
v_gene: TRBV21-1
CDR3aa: CASSKDGGCTGNTIYF
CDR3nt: TGTGCCAGCAGCAAAGATGGCGGCTGCACTGGAAACACCATATATTTT

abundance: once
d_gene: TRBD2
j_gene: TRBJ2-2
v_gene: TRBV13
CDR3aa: CASSLETSDTGELFF
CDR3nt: TGTGCCAGCAGCTTAGAGACTAGCGACACCGGGGAGCTGTTTTTT

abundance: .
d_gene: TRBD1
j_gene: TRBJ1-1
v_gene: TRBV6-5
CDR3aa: CASTPQGLGGTEAFF
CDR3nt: TGTGCCAGCACTCCACAGGGGTTAGGAGGCACTGAAGCTTTCTTT

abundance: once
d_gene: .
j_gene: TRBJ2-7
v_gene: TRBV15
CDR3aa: CATSREKTGLTAEQYF
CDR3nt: TGTGCCACCAGCAGAGAAAAGACAGGCCTAACGGCCGAGCAGTACTTC

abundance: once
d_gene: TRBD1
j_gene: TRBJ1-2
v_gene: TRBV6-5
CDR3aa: CASSYAPSGTGDGYTF
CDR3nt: TGTGCCAGCAGTTACGCGCCTTCCGGGACAGGAGACGGCTACACCTTC

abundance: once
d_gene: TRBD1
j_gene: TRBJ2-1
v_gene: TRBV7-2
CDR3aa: CASSLATTTGVGEQFF
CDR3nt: TGTGCCAGCAGCTTAGCGACAACCACAGGGGTTGGTGAGCAGTTCTTC

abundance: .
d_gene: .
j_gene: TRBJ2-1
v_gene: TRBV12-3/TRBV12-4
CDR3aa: CASSELLYNEQFF
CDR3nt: TGTGCCAGCAGTGAACTACTTTACAATGAGCAGTTCTTC

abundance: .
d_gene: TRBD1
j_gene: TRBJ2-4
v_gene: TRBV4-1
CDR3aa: CASSRGTVLAKNIQYF
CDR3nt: TGCGCCAGCAGCCGAGGGACAGTTCTAGCCAAAAACATTCAGTACTTC

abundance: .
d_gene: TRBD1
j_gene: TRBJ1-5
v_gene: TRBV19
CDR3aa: CASSNRDRGQLNQPQHF
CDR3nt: TGTGCCAGTAGCAACCGGGACAGGGGCCAATTAAATCAGCCCCAGCATTTT

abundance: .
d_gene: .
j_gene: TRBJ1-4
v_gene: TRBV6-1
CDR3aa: CASSESTEEKLFF
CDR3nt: TGTGCCAGCAGTGAATCGACGGAGGAAAAACTGTTTTTT

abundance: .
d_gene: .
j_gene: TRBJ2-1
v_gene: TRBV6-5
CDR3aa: CASSYARRAEQFF
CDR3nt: TGTGCCAGCAGTTACGCGAGGAGAGCTGAGCAGTTCTTC

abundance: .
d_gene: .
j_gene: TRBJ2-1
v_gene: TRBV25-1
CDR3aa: CASSELNEQFF
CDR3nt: TGTGCCAGCAGTGAACTCAATGAGCAGTTCTTC

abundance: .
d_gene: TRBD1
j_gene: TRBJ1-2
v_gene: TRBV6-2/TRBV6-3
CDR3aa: CASSTTGNYGYTF
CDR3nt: TGTGCCAGCAGCACGACAGGGAACTATGGCTACACCTTC

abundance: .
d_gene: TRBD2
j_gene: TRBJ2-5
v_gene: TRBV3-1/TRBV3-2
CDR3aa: CASSQVSGGETQYF
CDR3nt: TGTGCCAGCAGCCAAGTTAGCGGGGGAGAGACCCAGTACTTC

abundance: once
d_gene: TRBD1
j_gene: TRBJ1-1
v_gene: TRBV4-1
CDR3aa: CASSQLTGAVRNTEAFF
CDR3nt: TGCGCCAGCAGCCAACTAACAGGGGCGGTTCGGAACACTGAAGCTTTCTTT

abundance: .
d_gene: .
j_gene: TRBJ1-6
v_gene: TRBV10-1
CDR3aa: CASSEGSNRSYNSPLHF
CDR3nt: TGCGCCAGCAGTGAGGGCAGCAATCGGAGCTATAATTCACCCCTCCACTTT

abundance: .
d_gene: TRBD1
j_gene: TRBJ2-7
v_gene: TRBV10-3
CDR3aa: CAISDQTGGYEQYF
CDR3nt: TGTGCCATCAGTGACCAGACAGGGGGCTACGAGCAGTACTTC

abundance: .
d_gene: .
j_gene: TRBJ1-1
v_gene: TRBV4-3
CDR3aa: CASSQDPYSTGTEAFF
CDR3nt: TGCGCCAGCAGCCAAGATCCGTACTCGACAGGCACTGAAGCTTTCTTT

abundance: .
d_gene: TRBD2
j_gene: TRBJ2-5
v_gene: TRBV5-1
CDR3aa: CASSLTGGQETQYF
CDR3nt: TGCGCCAGCAGCTTAACGGGGGGGCAAGAGACCCAGTACTTC

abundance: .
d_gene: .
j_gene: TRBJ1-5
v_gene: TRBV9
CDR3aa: CATNQPQHF
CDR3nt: TGTGCCACTAATCAGCCCCAGCATTTT

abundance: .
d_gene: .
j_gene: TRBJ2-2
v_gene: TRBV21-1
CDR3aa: CASSRLARITGELFF
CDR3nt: TGTGCCAGCAGCAGGCTAGCGAGAATCACCGGGGAGCTGTTTTTT

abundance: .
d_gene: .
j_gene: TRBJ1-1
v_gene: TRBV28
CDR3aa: CASSRQDLLRGTFF
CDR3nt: TGTGCCAGCAGTCGACAGGACTTGTTACGTGGTACTTTCTTT

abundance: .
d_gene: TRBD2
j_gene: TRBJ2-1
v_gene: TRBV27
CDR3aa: CASSLELAGYNEQFF
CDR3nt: TGTGCCAGCAGTTTAGAACTAGCGGGTTACAATGAGCAGTTCTTC

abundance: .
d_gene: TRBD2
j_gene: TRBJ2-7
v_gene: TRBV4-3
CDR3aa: CASSRSGATYEQYF
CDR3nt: TGCGCCAGCAGCCGTAGCGGGGCGACCTACGAGCAGTACTTC

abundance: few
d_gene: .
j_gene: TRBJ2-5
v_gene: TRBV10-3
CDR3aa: CAISRAQGKETQYF
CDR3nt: TGTGCCATCAGTCGAGCCCAGGGGAAAGAGACCCAGTACTTC

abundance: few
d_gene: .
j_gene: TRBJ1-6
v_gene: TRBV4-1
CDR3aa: CASSPLWGRPLHF
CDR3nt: TGCGCCAGCAGCCCCTTGTGGGGGCGGCCCCTCCACTTT

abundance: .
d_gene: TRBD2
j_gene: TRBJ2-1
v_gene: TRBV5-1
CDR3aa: CASSPGGAYNEQFF
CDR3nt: TGCGCCAGCAGTCCCGGGGGGGCGTACAATGAGCAGTTCTTC

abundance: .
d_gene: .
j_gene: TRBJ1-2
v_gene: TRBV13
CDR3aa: CASSPRGQRSYYGYTF
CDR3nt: TGTGCCAGCAGCCCCAGAGGACAGCGTAGTTACTATGGCTACACCTTC

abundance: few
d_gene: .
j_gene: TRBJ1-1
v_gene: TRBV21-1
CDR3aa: CASSTTGFGQAYTEAFF
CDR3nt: TGTGCCAGCAGCACTACGGGGTTTGGTCAGGCCTACACTGAAGCTTTCTTT

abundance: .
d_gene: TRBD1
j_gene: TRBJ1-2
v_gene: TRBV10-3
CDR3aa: CAISGGTGDYGYTF
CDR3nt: TGTGCCATCAGTGGAGGGACAGGGGACTATGGCTACACCTTC

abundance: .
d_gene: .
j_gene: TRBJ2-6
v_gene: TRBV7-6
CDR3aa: CASSLNAGLSGANVLTF
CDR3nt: TGTGCCAGCAGCTTAAATGCAGGGCTCTCTGGGGCCAACGTCCTGACTTTC

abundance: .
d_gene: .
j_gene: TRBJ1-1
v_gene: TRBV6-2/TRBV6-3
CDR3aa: CASSPNAVNTEAFF
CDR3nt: TGTGCCAGCAGCCCCAACGCGGTGAACACTGAAGCTTTCTTT

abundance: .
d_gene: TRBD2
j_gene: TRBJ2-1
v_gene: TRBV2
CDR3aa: CASSEPGTSGYNEQFF
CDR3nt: TGTGCCAGCAGTGAACCAGGGACTAGCGGGTACAATGAGCAGTTCTTC

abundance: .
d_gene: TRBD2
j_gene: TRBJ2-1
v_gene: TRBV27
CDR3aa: CASSTPAGGYNEQFF
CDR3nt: TGTGCCAGCAGTACCCCTGCGGGAGGTTACAATGAGCAGTTCTTC

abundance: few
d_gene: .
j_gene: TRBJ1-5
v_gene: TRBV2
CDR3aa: CASSTGRDYSNQPQHF
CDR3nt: TGTGCCAGCAGCACAGGGAGGGATTATAGCAATCAGCCCCAGCATTTT

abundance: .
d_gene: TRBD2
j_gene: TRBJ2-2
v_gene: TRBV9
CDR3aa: CASSPGGRVNTGELFF
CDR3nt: TGTGCCAGCAGCCCGGGGGGTCGGGTTAACACCGGGGAGCTGTTTTTT

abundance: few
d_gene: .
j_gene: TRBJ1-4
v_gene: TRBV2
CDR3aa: CASRGGTTNEKLFF
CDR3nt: TGTGCCAGCAGGGGCGGGACAACTAATGAAAAACTGTTTTTT

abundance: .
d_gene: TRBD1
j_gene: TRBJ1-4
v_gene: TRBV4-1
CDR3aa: CASSQKRNSGTGTEKLFF
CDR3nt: TGCGCCAGCAGCCAAAAAAGGAACAGTGGGACAGGGACGGAAAAACTGTTTTTT

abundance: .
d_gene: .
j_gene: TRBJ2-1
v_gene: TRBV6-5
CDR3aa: CASRGSGSYNEQFF
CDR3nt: TGTGCCAGCAGGGGGAGCGGCTCCTACAATGAGCAGTTCTTC

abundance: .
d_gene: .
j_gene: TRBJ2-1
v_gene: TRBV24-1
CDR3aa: CATSDMRHEQFF
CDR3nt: TGTGCCACCAGTGATATGAGGCATGAGCAGTTCTTC

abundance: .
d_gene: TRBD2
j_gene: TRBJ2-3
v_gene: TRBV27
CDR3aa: CASSLRAGDTDTQYF
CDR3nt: TGTGCCAGCAGTTTAAGGGCGGGGGACACAGATACGCAGTATTTT

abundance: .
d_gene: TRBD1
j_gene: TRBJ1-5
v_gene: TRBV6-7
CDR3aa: CASSPTGGLGNQPQHF
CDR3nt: TGTGCCAGCAGTCCAACAGGGGGCTTGGGCAATCAGCCCCAGCATTTT

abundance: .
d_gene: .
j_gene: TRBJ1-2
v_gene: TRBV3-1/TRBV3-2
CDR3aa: CASSQHALQGHDYGYTF
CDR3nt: TGTGCCAGCAGCCAACATGCCCTACAGGGACACGACTATGGCTACACCTTC

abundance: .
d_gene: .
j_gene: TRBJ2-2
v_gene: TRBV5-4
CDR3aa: CASSSGRTNTGELFF
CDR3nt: TGTGCCAGCAGTTCCGGGAGAACGAACACCGGGGAGCTGTTTTTT

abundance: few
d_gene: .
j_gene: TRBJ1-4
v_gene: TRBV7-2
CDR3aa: CASSSTGPPNEKLFF
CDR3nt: TGTGCCAGCAGCTCCACAGGGCCTCCTAATGAAAAACTGTTTTTT

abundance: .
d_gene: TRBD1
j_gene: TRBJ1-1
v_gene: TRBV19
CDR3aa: CASSTSGGKDTEAFF
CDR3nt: TGTGCCAGTAGTACATCAGGGGGAAAGGACACTGAAGCTTTCTTT

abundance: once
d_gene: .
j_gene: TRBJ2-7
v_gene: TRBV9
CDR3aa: CASSDPEGISSYEQYF
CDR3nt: TGTGCCAGCAGCGATCCGGAGGGAATCAGCTCCTACGAGCAGTACTTC

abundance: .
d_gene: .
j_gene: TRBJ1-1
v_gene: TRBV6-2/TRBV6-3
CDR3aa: CASSFPPGRGTEAFF
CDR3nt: TGTGCCAGCAGTTTCCCCCCGGGCCGGGGCACTGAAGCTTTCTTT

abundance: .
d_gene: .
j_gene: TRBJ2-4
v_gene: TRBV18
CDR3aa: CASSPDTENIQYF
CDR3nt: TGTGCCAGCTCACCCGACACCGAAAACATTCAGTACTTC